Sequencing of this T cell receptor (beta chain) was carried out in a study of T cells in Graves' hyperthyroidism and ophthalmopathy. Study-wide results and caveats: Separating ophthalmopathy from stable hyperthyroidism was achieved by a 13 V-J model. Blood samples included most of the expanded thyroid clonotypes exceeding 0.001.

In its sample, this clonotype was seen a few times. Its antigen is not known. Amplified TCR beta CDR3 regions came from RNA transcripts. TCR CDR3 underwent first-round RT-PCR with the HTBI primer set. MiXCR was run by TCRdb on the multiplex PCR reads, yielding one entry per CDR3 protein. In the table there are approximately 480,000 distinct CDR3 sequences, less than 25% of which are singletons. Trimming stripped 6 bases from V and 4 bases from J, with 12 bases between. CDR1 MNHNS and CDR2 SASEGT come from the germline V gene. The CDR3 is made up of 13 amino acids. The TCR originated in a man younger than 35 with Graves' hyperthyroidism. The sample comprised blood. This chain connects TRBV6-1 to TRBJ1-2, with a tentative D call TRBD1 (5 bases). The CDR3 DNA follows: TGTGCCAGCAGCCGGGACGGCGCCTATGGCTACACCTTC. Encoded protein: CASSRDGAYGYTF.